This T cell receptor (beta chain) was documented in a study of patients and donors after allogeneic stem cell transplantation. The CDR3 spans 14 residues. V lost 0 bases and J lost 2, with 10 bases in between. CDR1 is DFQATT, CDR2 SNEGSKA, per germline (reference sequence). From the RT-PCR reads, TCRdb called clonotypes with MiXCR, one entry per CDR3 protein. This table has 70,000 or so distinct CDR3 sequences, roughly 29% appearing once. The genes are TRBV20-1 and TRBJ1-2; D gene uncertain. Specimen: blood, either unsorted or a sorted T cell fraction (not recorded which). The sequence was collected from a human donor who was either an allogeneic HSCT recipient or a stem cell or donor lymphocyte infusion donor (not recorded which). It is not recorded whose cells these are; they may come from a transplant donor. In DNA form, the CDR3 reads TGCAGTGCTAGAGACCTAATTGGGAACTATGGCTACACCTTC. This sequence encodes CSARDLIGNYGYTF.